What follows are 30 T cell receptor beta chains derived from one specimen sequenced in a study of blood T cells in healthy people across ages. It was with a sample-barcoded 5' primer and a J-beta primer mix that a second PCR of roughly 7 to 12 cycles was run. One entry per CDR3 protein results from TCRdb running MiXCR on the 5' RACE reads. The data hold roughly 930,000 distinct CDR3 sequences, with under 50% observed a single time. Sequencing was performed on blood. These receptors were taken from a man aged 30-40 years in good health.

The chain links TRBV9 to TRBJ1-2, with D hard to call. The V gene lost 3 bases and the J gene lost 3 bases, with 9 bases spanning the gap. Germline V lookup: CDR1 SGDLS, CDR2 YYNGEE. The length of the CDR3 is 13 residues. The CDR3, as DNA: TGTGCCAGCAGCGGGGCCCCCTACTATGGCTACACCTTC. Amino acid sequence: CASSGAPYYGYTF.

This rearrangement joins TRBV7-2 to TRBJ2-6; D gene uncertain. This CDR3 spans 17 amino acids. Germline V CDR1 and CDR2: SGHTA, FQGNSA. Trimming removed 4 bases at V and 0 bases at J, with 13 bases between. CDR3 in DNA: TGTGCCAGCAGCTCCTGGTTCGGAGACTCTGGGGCCAACGTCCTGACTTTC. Translating it yields CASSSWFGDSGANVLTF.

The chain uses TRBV10-3 and TRBJ2-3; no definite D call. The CDR3 contains 14 residues. Germline lookup yields CDR1 ENHRY and CDR2 SYGVKD. V dropped 3 bases and J dropped 2 bases, with 9 bases sitting between them. CDR3 amino acids: CAISDPRSTDTQYF. Written as DNA, the CDR3 is TGTGCCATCAGTGACCCAAGGTCCACAGATACGCAGTATTTT.

The rearrangement uses TRBV14 and TRBJ2-4; a weak D match, TRBD1 (5 bases). V lost 1 base and J lost 4, with 14 bases in between. Germline-derived CDR1 and CDR2 are SGHDN and FVKESK. CDR3 size: 16 residues. The CDR3 region has the DNA TGTGCCAGCAGCCAAGCCCCAGGGAAAGGAAAAAACATTCAGTACTTC. This gives the protein CASSQAPGKGKNIQYF.

The V call is TRBV3-1, the J call TRBJ2-7; D call uncertain. CDR3 length: 15 amino acids. With 2 bases removed from V and 0 bases from J, the gap between germline ends came to 11 bases. CDR1 and CDR2 (germline): LGHDT, YNNKEL (reference sequence). CDR3 loop: CASSQPMGTSYEQYF. CDR3 nucleotides: TGTGCCAGCAGCCAACCAATGGGCACCTCCTACGAGCAGTACTTC.

J is TRBJ1-4 and V is TRBV12-3 or TRBV12-4; D is perhaps TRBD1 (5 bases). This CDR3 has 15 residues. V was trimmed by 5 bases and J by 5 bases, leaving 15 bases between them. The DNA for the CDR3 is TGTGCCAGCAGTCGACGGGACCCCTACAATGAAAAACTGTTTTTT. Its translation: CASSRRDPYNEKLFF.

V gene TRBV4-3 combines with J gene TRBJ1-4; perhaps TRBD1 as D (5 bases). CDR1 LGHNA and CDR2 YSLEER come from the germline V gene. The CDR3 is made up of 16 amino acids. The V and J ends lost 1 base and 0 bases respectively, with 9 bases between them. The CDR3 region is CASSQGMTATNEKLFF. The CDR3 DNA reads TGCGCCAGCAGCCAAGGCATGACAGCAACTAATGAAAAACTGTTTTTT.

V gene TRBV24-1 combines with J gene TRBJ2-1; D remains ambiguous. The CDR3 is 15 amino acids. Germline assignment: CDR1 KGHDR and CDR2 SFDVKD. V lost 3 bases and J lost 3, with 11 bases in between. The CDR3 DNA is TGTGCCACCAGTGATGTGACGGGCGGCTACAATGAGCAGTTCTTC. As protein: CATSDVTGGYNEQFF.

This clonotype is a singleton in its sample. CDR3 residues: CASQGLAGTDTQYF. CDR3 bases: TGCGCCAGCCAGGGACTAGCGGGGACAGATACGCAGTATTTT. The chain joins TRBV5-1 to TRBJ2-3; the match to TRBD2 covers 13 bases. Losses at the gene ends were 7 bases for V and 3 bases for J; bases not matched to a gene: 2. Germline CDR1 reads SGHRS; CDR2 reads YFSETQ. The CDR3 spans 14 residues.

This clonotype was observed a handful of times. The CDR3 here is CASSQGRVSSTQYF. CDR3 coding DNA: TGTGCCAGCAGCCAAGGCCGGGTATCGAGTACGCAGTATTTT. This rearrangement joins TRBV3-1 to TRBJ2-3; D is unclear. This CDR3 region has 14 residues. Germline V gene sequence: CDR1 LGHDT, CDR2 YNNKEL (reference sequence). Trimming pared 1 base from V and 8 bases from J, leaving 13 bases between.

The genes are TRBV18 and TRBJ1-5, with no clear D. Deletions cut 5 bases from V and 0 bases from J, with 14 bases between. Germline CDR1 reads KGHSH; CDR2 reads LQKENI. The CDR3 has 16 residues. CDR3 bases: TGTGCCAGCTCAGCCATCCGTCCGGGTAGCAATCAGCCCCAGCATTTT. Translation gives CASSAIRPGSNQPQHF.

This chain joins TRBV18 and TRBJ2-1; D is tentatively TRBD1 or TRBD2 (5 bases each). The CDR3 sequence is 12 residues long. V lost 6 bases and J 9 bases, leaving 12 bases between the germline ends. The germline CDR1 and CDR2 sequences are KGHSH and LQKENI. The CDR3 loop reads CASSTGTAEQFF. The DNA for the CDR3 is TGTGCCAGCTCGACCGGGACGGCTGAGCAGTTCTTC. Based on the CDR3 plus reference TRBV18 and TRBJ2-1, the full variable domain is NAGVMQNPRHLVRRRGQEARLRCSPMKGHSHVYWYRQLPEEGLKFMVYLQKENIIDESGMPKERFSAEFPKEGPSILRIQQVVRGDSAAYFCASSTGTAEQFFGPGTRLTVL.

This clonotype occurred a few times. The chain couples TRBV12-3 or TRBV12-4 to TRBJ1-4, with TRBD1 identical over 7 bases. The CDR3 has 17 amino acids. Trimming removed 3 bases from V and 0 bases from J; junction bases left unmatched: 7. This chain's CDR3 is CASSLGQLTSTNEKLFF. In DNA form, the CDR3 reads TGTGCCAGCAGTTTGGGACAGTTAACTTCAACTAATGAAAAACTGTTTTTT.

The chain uses TRBV13 and TRBJ1-6, with 8 bases aligning to TRBD1. There are 15 residues in the CDR3. The germline gives CDR1 PRHDT, CDR2 FYEKMQ (reference sequence). V lost 2 bases, J lost 8 bases, and 5 bases stayed unmatched. CDR3 residues: CASSLRQGLHSPLHF. The CDR3 DNA is TGTGCCAGCAGCTTAAGACAGGGGTTACATTCACCCCTCCACTTT.

This clonotype was picked up one time. This chain uses TRBV6-6 with TRBJ2-2; D not certain. Trimming pared 11 bases from V and 2 bases from J, leaving 18 bases between. CDR3 length equals 15 residues. The germline V gene encodes CDR1 MNHNY and CDR2 SVGAGI (reference sequence). In DNA, the CDR3 is TGTGCCTCAGGTTCTAGTCCTGAAAACACCGGGGAGCTGTTTTTT. Translating it yields CASGSSPENTGELFF.

The chain links TRBV4-1 to TRBJ2-5; D could derive from TRBD1 or TRBD2 (5 bases each). In germline, CDR1 is MGHRA, CDR2 YSYEKL. V lost 0 bases and J lost 0, with 23 bases in between. This CDR3 has 20 residues. CDR3 region: CASSQEPNEGTYTNQETQYF. The CDR3 nucleotides are TGCGCCAGCAGCCAAGAGCCTAACGAGGGGACCTACACCAACCAAGAGACCCAGTACTTC.

The chain uses TRBV30 and TRBJ1-2; TRBD1 aligns across 7 bases. CDR1 GTSNPN and CDR2 SVGIG come from the germline V gene (reference sequence). The V gene end was trimmed by 4 bases and the J gene end by 8 bases; junction bases not matched to a gene: 4. The CDR3 runs 11 residues. CDR3 amino acids: CAWTTGRGYTF. The CDR3 DNA sequence: TGTGCCTGGACGACAGGGAGGGGCTACACCTTC.

The chain couples TRBV7-9 to TRBJ2-1; D is unclear. V was cut by 1 base and J by 5 bases, with 6 bases left in between. CDR1 SEHNR and CDR2 FQNEAQ come from the germline V gene (reference sequence). The CDR3 is 13 amino acids. CDR3 DNA: TGTGCCAGCAGCTTAGAAGAAAACAATGAGCAGTTCTTC. This encodes CASSLEENNEQFF.

The chain couples TRBV7-2 to TRBJ2-1; 8 positions match TRBD2. The CDR3 extends over 15 amino acids. The V gene's germline CDR1 is SGHTA and CDR2 FQGNSA. Trimming removed 7 bases from V and 5 bases from J; junction bases left unmatched: 10. The chain's CDR3 is CASILSAGAHNEQFF. The CDR3 DNA follows: TGTGCCAGCATCCTTTCAGCGGGGGCTCACAATGAGCAGTTCTTC.

The chain carries TRBV27 and TRBJ2-4; 8 nucleotides line up with TRBD1. The V and J ends lost 5 bases and 8 bases, in that order; junction bases with no gene match: 11. The CDR3 consists of 15 residues. The germline V gene has CDR1 MNHEY and CDR2 SMNVEV (reference sequence). CDR3 nucleotides: TGTGCCAGCAGTCCATCTGTGGACAGGGATTACATTCAGTACTTC. It encodes CASSPSVDRDYIQYF.

To note about this clonotype: A read error may be the cause here, since a much bigger clone is one base away. The gene calls are TRBV11-1 and TRBJ2-1, with D maybe TRBD2 (6 bases). Matching the DNA end better, TRBJ2-7 makes the J call doubtful. CDR1 and CDR2 (germline): SGHAT, FQDESV (reference sequence). CDR3 length: 13 amino acids. This chain's CDR3 is CASGGSSYNEQYF. The CDR3 bases are TGTGCCAGCGGGGGGAGTTCCTACAATGAGCAGTACTTC.

This clonotype has only a few counts. V usage is TRBV20-1 and J usage is TRBJ2-3; 7 bases are shared with TRBD1. Germline V gene lookup returns CDR1 DFQATT and CDR2 SNEGSKA (reference sequence). CDR3 length equals 12 residues. The V gene end was trimmed by 8 bases and the J gene end by 1 base; junction bases not matched to a gene: 3. CDR3 in amino acids: CSLGQGTDTQYF. The CDR3 DNA follows: TGCAGTCTCGGACAGGGCACAGATACGCAGTATTTT.

A few counts support this clonotype. The V and J genes are TRBV27 and TRBJ2-3; possibly TRBD2 for D (6 bases). The CDR3 runs to 14 residues. The germline CDR1 and CDR2 sequences are MNHEY and SMNVEV (reference sequence). The V end was cut by 6 bases, the J end by 0 bases, with 10 bases between. The CDR3 is CASRVAVSTDTQYF. In DNA form, the CDR3 reads TGTGCCAGCAGAGTAGCGGTGAGCACAGATACGCAGTATTTT.

V usage is TRBV14 and J usage is TRBJ2-7, with D possibly called TRBD1 or TRBD2 (5 bases each). The V gene's germline CDR1 is SGHDN and CDR2 FVKESK. The CDR3 runs 15 residues. Trimming shortened V by 4 bases and J by 1 base, and 14 bases separated the two germline ends. The CDR3: CASSRGTGKSYEQYF. As DNA, the CDR3 is TGTGCCAGCAGCCGAGGGACCGGAAAATCCTACGAGCAGTACTTC.

This chain joins TRBV5-1 and TRBJ2-7; 7 bases are a match to TRBD1. Germline V CDR1 and CDR2: SGHRS, YFSETQ. The CDR3 has 12 amino acids. The trim removed 2 bases at V and 6 bases at J, leaving 2 bases unmatched. In DNA form, the CDR3 reads TGCGCCAGCAGCTTTGCAGGGGGCGAGCAGTACTTC. Translated, it gives CASSFAGGEQYF.

The V call is TRBV6-5, the J call TRBJ1-6, with D perhaps TRBD1 (6 bases). The CDR3 has 17 amino acids. V lost 2 bases and J 0 bases, leaving 11 bases between the germline ends. The germline V gene has CDR1 MNHEY and CDR2 SVGAGI. Written as DNA, the CDR3 is TGTGCCAGCAGTTACGAGGGGGATAGCTCCTATAATTCACCCCTCCACTTT. Translated, it gives CASSYEGDSSYNSPLHF.

This clonotype came up many times. The V call is TRBV4-3, the J call TRBJ2-1; D uncertain. Trimming removed 1 base from V and 5 bases from J, with 6 bases in between. The CDR3 has 13 amino acids. Germline V CDR1 and CDR2: LGHNA, YSLEER. The CDR3 here is CASSQGANNEQFF. In nucleotides, the CDR3 is TGCGCCAGCAGCCAAGGGGCAAACAATGAGCAGTTCTTC.

The chain links TRBV4-3 to TRBJ2-1, with 9 positions matching TRBD2. The germline V gene has CDR1 LGHNA and CDR2 YSLEER. This CDR3 has 16 residues. V trimming: 3 bases; J trimming: 2 bases; junction bases outside the gene matches: 5. The CDR3 reads CASSQATSGAYNEQFF. CDR3 sequence (DNA): TGCGCCAGCAGCCAGGCGACTAGCGGAGCCTACAATGAGCAGTTCTTC.

This clonotype has only a few counts. At one boundary the junction diverges from the germline segment, which might be a read error. CDR3 region: CASGVGSSYNEQFF. CDR3 nucleotide sequence: TGTGCCAGCGGCGTAGGGAGCTCCTACAATGAGCAGTTCTTC. The chain is built from TRBV9 and TRBJ2-1; D may be TRBD2 (5 bases). The length of the CDR3 is 14 residues. Germline V CDR1 and CDR2: SGDLS, YYNGEE.

J is TRBJ2-6 and V is TRBV30; D perhaps matches TRBD1 (6 bases). Per the germline V gene, CDR1 is GTSNPN and CDR2 is SVGIG (reference sequence). V lost 3 bases and J lost 1, with 7 bases in between. The CDR3 is made up of 14 amino acids. CDR3 nucleotide sequence: TGTGCCTGGAGCACAGGGTCTGGGGCCAACGTCCTGACTTTC. This sequence encodes CAWSTGSGANVLTF.